These 2 T cell receptor beta chains share one sample of origin, sequenced in a study of cytomegalovirus exposure and HLA in healthy donors. The PCR ran on 60 Vbeta and 13 Jbeta primers. The data were produced by immunoSEQ multiplex PCR, yet TCRdb's version contains in-frame clones alone and is incomplete. The table records around 190,000 clones, approximately 80% of them present only once. Sequencing input: PBMCs. The receptors derive from a woman aged 50 to 65 in good health and CMV-seronegative.

The CDR3 nucleotides read TGTGCCAGCAGGACCCCGGAGAGATGGGCTGAAGCTTTCTTT. Protein: CASRTPERWAEAFF. V and J are TRBV28 and TRBJ1-1; D not certain. CDR3 size: 14 residues. Deletions cut 6 bases from V and 6 bases from J, with 17 bases between. Germline CDR1 reads MDHEN; CDR2 reads SYDVKM.

V and J are TRBV12-5 and TRBJ2-4; a possible D gene is TRBD1 (5 bases). There are 16 residues in the CDR3. Per germline, CDR1 LGHNT and CDR2 FRNRAP. V dropped 5 bases and J dropped 3 bases, with 17 bases sitting between them. CDR3 sequence (DNA): TGTGCTAGTGGTCACCGCTCAGGGCGTGACAAAAACATTCAGTACTTC. Translating gives CASGHRSGRDKNIQYF.